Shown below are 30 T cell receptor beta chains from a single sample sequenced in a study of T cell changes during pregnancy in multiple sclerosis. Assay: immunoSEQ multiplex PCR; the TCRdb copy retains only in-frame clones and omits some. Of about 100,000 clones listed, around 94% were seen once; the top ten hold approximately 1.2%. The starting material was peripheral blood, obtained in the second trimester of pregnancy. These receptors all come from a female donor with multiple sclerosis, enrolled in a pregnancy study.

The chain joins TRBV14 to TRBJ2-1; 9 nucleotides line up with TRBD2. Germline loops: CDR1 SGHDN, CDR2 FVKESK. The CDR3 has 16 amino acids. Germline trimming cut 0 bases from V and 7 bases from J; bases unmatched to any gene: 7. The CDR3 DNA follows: TGTGCCAGCAGCCAAGATTATAGCGGGAGTGGAAATGAGCAGTTCTTC. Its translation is CASSQDYSGSGNEQFF.

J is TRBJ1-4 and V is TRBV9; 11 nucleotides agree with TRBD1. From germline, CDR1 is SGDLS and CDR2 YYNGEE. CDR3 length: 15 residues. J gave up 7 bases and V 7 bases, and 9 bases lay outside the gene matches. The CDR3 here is CASARAGTGGEKLFF. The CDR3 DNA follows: TGTGCCAGCGCCCGTGCCGGGACAGGGGGTGAAAAACTGTTTTTT.

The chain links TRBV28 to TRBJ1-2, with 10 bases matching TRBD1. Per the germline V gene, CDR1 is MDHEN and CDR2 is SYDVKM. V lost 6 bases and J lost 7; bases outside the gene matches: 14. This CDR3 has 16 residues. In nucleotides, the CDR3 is TGTGCCAGCAGGCCCCCGACCGGACAGGGGGAGTTTGGCTACACCTTC. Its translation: CASRPPTGQGEFGYTF.

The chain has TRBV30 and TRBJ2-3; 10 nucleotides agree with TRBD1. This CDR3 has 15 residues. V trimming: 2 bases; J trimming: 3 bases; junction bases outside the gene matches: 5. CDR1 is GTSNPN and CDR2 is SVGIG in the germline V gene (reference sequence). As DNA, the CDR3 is TGTGCCTGGAGTTTTGGGACAGGGGCTACAGATACGCAGTATTTT. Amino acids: CAWSFGTGATDTQYF. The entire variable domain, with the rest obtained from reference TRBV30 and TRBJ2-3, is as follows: SQTIHQWPATLVQPVGSPLSLECTVEGTSNPNLYWYRQAAGRGLQLLFYSVGIGQISSEVPQNLSASRPQDRQFILSSKKLLLSDSGFYLCAWSFGTGATDTQYFGPGTRLTVL.

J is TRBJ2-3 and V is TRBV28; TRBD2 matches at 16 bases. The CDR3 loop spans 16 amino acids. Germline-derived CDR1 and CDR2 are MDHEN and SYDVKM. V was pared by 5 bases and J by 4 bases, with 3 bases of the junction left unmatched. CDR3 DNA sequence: TGTGCCAGCAGTCCGGGACTAGCGGGAGGGCCAGATACGCAGTATTTT. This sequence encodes CASSPGLAGGPDTQYF.

CDR3 DNA sequence: TGTGCCAGCAGCCCAGGGTGGAGCACAGATACGCAGTATTTT. It yields the protein CASSPGWSTDTQYF. The rearrangement joins TRBV7-9 to TRBJ2-3, with D possibly being TRBD1 (5 bases). CDR3 length equals 14 residues. Trimming removed 5 bases at V and 0 bases at J, with 9 bases between. Germline lookup yields CDR1 SEHNR and CDR2 FQNEAQ (reference sequence).

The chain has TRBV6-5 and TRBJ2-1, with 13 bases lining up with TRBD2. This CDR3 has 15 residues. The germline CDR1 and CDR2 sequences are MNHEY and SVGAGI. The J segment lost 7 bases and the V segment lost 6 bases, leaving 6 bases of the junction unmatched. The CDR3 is CASSRGLAGLNEQFF. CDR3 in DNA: TGTGCCAGCAGCCGGGGACTAGCGGGGCTGAATGAGCAGTTCTTC.

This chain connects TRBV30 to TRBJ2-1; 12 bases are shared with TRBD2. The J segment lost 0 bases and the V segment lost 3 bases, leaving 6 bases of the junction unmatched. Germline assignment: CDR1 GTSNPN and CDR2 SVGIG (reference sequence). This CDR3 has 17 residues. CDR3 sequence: CAWRAPTSGSSYNEQFF. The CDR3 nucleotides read TGTGCCTGGAGGGCCCCGACTAGCGGGAGCTCCTACAATGAGCAGTTCTTC.

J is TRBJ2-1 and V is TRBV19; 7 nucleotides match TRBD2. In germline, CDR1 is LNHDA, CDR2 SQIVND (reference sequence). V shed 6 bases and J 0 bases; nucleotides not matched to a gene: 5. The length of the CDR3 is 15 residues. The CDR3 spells CASSKGRASYNEQFF. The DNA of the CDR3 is TGTGCCAGTAGCAAGGGGAGGGCCTCCTACAATGAGCAGTTCTTC.

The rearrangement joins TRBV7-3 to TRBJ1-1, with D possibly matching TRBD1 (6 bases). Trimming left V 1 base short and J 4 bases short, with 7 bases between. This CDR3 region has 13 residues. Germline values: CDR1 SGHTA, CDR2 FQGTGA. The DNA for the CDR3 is TGTGCCAGCAGCTTAAGAGGGGGCACTGAAGCTTTCTTT. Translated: CASSLRGGTEAFF.

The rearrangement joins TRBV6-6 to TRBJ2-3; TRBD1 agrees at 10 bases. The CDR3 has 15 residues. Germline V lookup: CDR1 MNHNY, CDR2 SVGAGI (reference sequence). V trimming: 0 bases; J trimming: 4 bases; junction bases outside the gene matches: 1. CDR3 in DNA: TGTGCCAGCAGTTACTCGGGACAGGGGCCAGATACGCAGTATTTT. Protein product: CASSYSGQGPDTQYF.

The CDR3 sequence is CASIDSGRAGNEQFF. The CDR3 DNA sequence: TGTGCCAGTATTGACAGCGGGAGGGCCGGGAATGAGCAGTTCTTC. The chain has TRBV19 and TRBJ2-1, with 10 bases matching TRBD2. Germline CDR1 reads LNHDA; CDR2 reads SQIVND (reference sequence). The CDR3 length is 15 residues. Losses at the gene ends were 7 bases for V and 7 bases for J; bases not matched to a gene: 10.

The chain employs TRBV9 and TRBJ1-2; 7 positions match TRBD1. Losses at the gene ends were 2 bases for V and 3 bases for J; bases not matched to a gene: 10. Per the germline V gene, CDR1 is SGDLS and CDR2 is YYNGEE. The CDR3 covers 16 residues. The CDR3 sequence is CASSVDRASFHYGYTF. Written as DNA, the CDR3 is TGTGCCAGCAGCGTCGACAGGGCCTCGTTTCACTATGGCTACACCTTC.

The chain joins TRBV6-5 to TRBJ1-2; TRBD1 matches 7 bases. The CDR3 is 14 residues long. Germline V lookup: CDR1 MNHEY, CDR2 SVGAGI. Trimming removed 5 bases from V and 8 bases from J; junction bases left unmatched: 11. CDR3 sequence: CASSNLQGLDGYTF. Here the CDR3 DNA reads TGTGCCAGCAGTAACCTACAGGGGTTGGACGGCTACACCTTC.

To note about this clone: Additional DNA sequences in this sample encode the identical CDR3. CDR3 protein: CATSRDRYNQPQHF. The DNA for the CDR3 is TGTGCCACCAGCAGGGACAGATACAATCAGCCCCAGCATTTT. The V call is TRBV15, the J call TRBJ1-5; weak D call: TRBD1 (6 bases). The CDR3 loop spans 14 amino acids. Germline V gives CDR1 LNHNV, CDR2 YYDKDF (reference sequence). V was trimmed by 3 bases and J by 3 bases, leaving 9 bases between them. The complete variable domain, with remaining parts taken from reference TRBV15 and TRBJ1-5, reads DAMVIQNPRYQVTQFGKPVTLSCSQTLNHNVMYWYQQKSSQAPKLLFHYYDKDFNNEADTPDNFQSRRPNTSFCFLDIRSPGLGDTAMYLCATSRDRYNQPQHFGDGTRLSIL.

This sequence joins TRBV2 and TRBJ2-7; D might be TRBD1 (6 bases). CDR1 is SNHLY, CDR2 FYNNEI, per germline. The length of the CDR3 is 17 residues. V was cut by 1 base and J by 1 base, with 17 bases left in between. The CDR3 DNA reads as TGTGCCAGCAGTGAAGGTTGGGGGCAGTCTCCTTCCTACGAGCAGTACTTC. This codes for CASSEGWGQSPSYEQYF.

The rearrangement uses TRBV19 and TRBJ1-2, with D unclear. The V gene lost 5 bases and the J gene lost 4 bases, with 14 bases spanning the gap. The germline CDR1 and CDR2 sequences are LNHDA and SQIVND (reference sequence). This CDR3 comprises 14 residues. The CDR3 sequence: CASSVRLASYGYTF. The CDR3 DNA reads TGTGCCAGTAGTGTGCGACTGGCGAGCTATGGCTACACCTTC.

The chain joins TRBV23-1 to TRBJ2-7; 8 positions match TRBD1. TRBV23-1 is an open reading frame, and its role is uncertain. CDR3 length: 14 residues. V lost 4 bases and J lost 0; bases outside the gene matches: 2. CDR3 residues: CASSPTGASYEQYF. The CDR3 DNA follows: TGCGCCAGCAGTCCGACAGGGGCCTCCTACGAGCAGTACTTC.

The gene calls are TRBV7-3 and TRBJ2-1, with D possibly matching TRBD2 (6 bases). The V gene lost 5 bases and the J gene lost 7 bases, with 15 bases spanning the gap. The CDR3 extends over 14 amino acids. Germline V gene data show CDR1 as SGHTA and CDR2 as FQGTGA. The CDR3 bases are TGTGCCAGCAGCAGCACCGGGACTCGAAATGAGCAGTTCTTC. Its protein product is CASSSTGTRNEQFF. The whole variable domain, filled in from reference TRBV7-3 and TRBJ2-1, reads GAGVSQTPSNKVTEKGKYVELRCDPISGHTALYWYRQSLGQGPEFLIYFQGTGAADDSGLPNDRFFAVRPEGSVSTLKIQRTERGDSAVYLCASSSTGTRNEQFFGPGTRLTVL.

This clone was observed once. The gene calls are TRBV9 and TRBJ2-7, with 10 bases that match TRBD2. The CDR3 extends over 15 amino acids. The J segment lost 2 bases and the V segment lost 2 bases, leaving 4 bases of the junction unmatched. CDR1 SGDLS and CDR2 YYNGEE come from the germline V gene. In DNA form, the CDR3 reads TGTGCCAGCAGCGTTCTAGCGGGAGCCGCCTACGAGCAGTACTTC. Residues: CASSVLAGAAYEQYF.

The CDR3 loop is CASSLTGTREQYF. CDR3 DNA: TGTGCCAGCAGCTTGACAGGGACAAGGGAGCAGTACTTC. This chain connects TRBV5-4 to TRBJ2-7, with a possible D match to TRBD1 (6 bases). CDR3 length: 13 amino acids. V gave up 1 base and J gave up 7 bases, with 12 bases separating them. The germline gives CDR1 SGHNT, CDR2 YYREEE (reference sequence).

CDR3 nucleotides: TGTGCCAGCAGTGGCGGGGGGCACATCTATGGCTACACCTTC. This sequence encodes CASSGGGHIYGYTF. The chain joins TRBV25-1 to TRBJ1-2; a possible D gene is TRBD1 (6 bases). Per the germline V gene, CDR1 is MGHDK and CDR2 is SYGVNS. The CDR3 runs to 14 residues. Trimming shortened V by 4 bases and J by 4 bases, and 13 bases separated the two germline ends.

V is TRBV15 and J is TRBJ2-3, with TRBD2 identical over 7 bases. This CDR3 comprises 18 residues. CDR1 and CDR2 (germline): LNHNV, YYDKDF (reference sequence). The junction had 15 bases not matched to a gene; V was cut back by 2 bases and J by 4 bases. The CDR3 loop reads CATSRPGGGQAGADTQYF. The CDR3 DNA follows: TGTGCCACCAGCAGACCCGGGGGAGGGCAGGCAGGTGCAGATACGCAGTATTTT. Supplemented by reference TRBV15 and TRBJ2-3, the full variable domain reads DAMVIQNPRYQVTQFGKPVTLSCSQTLNHNVMYWYQQKSSQAPKLLFHYYDKDFNNEADTPDNFQSRRPNTSFCFLDIRSPGLGDTAMYLCATSRPGGGQAGADTQYFGPGTRLTVL.

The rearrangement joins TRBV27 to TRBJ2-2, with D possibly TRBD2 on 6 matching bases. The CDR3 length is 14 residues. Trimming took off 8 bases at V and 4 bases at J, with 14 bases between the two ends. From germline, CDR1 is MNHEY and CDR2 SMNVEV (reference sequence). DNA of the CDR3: TGTGCCAGCCTTCAAGGCGGGGTCACCGGGGAGCTGTTTTTT. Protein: CASLQGGVTGELFF.

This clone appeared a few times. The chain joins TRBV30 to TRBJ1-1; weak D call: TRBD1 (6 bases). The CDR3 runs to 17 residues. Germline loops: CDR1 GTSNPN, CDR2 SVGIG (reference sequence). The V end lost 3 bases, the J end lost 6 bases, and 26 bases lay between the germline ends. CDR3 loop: CAWSTPLYPQGLAEAFF. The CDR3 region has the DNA TGTGCCTGGAGCACTCCTCTCTATCCACAGGGTCTGGCTGAAGCTTTCTTT.

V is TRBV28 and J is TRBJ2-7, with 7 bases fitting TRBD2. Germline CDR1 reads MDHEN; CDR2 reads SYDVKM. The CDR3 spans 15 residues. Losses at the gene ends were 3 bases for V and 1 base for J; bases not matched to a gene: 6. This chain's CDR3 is CASSFWRDYSYEQYF. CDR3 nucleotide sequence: TGTGCCAGCAGTTTTTGGCGGGACTATTCCTACGAGCAGTACTTC. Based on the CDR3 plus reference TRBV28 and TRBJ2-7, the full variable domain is DVKVTQSSRYLVKRTGEKVFLECVQDMDHENMFWYRQDPGLGLRLIYFSYDVKMKEKGDIPEGYSVSREKKERFSLILESASTNQTSMYLCASSFWRDYSYEQYFGPGTRLTVT.

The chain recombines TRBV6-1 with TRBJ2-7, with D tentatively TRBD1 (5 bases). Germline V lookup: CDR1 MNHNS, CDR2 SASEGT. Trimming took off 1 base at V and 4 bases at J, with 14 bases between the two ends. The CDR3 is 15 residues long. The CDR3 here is CASSEEGAGDYEQYF. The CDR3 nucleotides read TGTGCCAGCAGTGAAGAAGGGGCAGGCGATTACGAGCAGTACTTC.

The CDR3 sequence: CASSASGTIHNEQFF. CDR3 sequence (DNA): TGTGCCAGCAGCGCCTCCGGGACTATACACAATGAGCAGTTCTTC. V gene TRBV9 combines with J gene TRBJ2-1, with 7 bases aligning to TRBD2. The V gene end was trimmed by 3 bases and the J gene end by 5 bases; junction bases not matched to a gene: 8. The CDR3 runs to 15 residues. The germline V gene encodes CDR1 SGDLS and CDR2 YYNGEE.

CDR3 sequence: CASSLSGGADNEQFF. The CDR3 DNA sequence: TGTGCCAGCAGCTTAAGCGGGGGGGCTGACAATGAGCAGTTCTTC. The chain recombines TRBV7-6 with TRBJ2-1; 10 positions match TRBD2. Germline V lookup: CDR1 SGHVS, CDR2 FNYEAQ. The CDR3 totals 15 residues. V shed 2 bases and J 5 bases; nucleotides not matched to a gene: 3.

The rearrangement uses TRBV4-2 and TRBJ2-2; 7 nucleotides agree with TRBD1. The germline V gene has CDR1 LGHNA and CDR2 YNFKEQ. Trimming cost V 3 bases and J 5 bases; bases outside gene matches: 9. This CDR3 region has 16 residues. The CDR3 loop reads CASSQETGERTGELFF. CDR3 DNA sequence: TGTGCCAGCAGCCAGGAAACAGGGGAGAGGACCGGGGAGCTGTTTTTT.